Listed below are T cell receptor beta chains from one sample, sequenced in a study of T cells after yellow fever vaccination. TCRdb reprocessed the 5' RACE reads via MiXCR and lists one record per CDR3 protein. In the table there are approximately 120,000 distinct CDR3 sequences, roughly 15% of which are singletons. The sample in question was CD8+ T cells sorted from PBMCs, obtained 5 days after the yellow fever booster vaccination. The receptors here all came from a young man who received the YFV17D yellow fever vaccine. Both conserved end residues are part of each CDR3. The D gene is left open where the match is weak. Not every row has a clone size; where given, it reads once, few, many or a size class.

DNA,CDR3,J,size,D,V
TGTGCCAGCAGTTTAGGCACGCCGACCGGGGAGCTGTTTTTT,CASSLGTPTGELFF,TRBJ2-2,few,-,TRBV12-3/TRBV12-4
TGCAGCGCTAAGACAGGCGACGGTTCACCCCTCCACTTT,CSAKTGDGSPLHF,TRBJ1-6,-,-,TRBV29-1
TGTGCCAGCAGTGGGACTAGCGGGGGGGTCGGGGAGCTGTTTTTT,CASSGTSGGVGELFF,TRBJ2-2,few,TRBD2,TRBV6-1
TGCGCCAGCAGCTTCCTCGGGAGGGACGGTAATACGCAGTATTTT,CASSFLGRDGNTQYF,TRBJ2-3,few,TRBD2,TRBV5-1
TGTGCCAGCGGGGACAGGGGGCCTGGGGCCAACGTCCTGACTTTC,CASGDRGPGANVLTF,TRBJ2-6,few,TRBD1,TRBV5-5
TGTGCCAGCAGCCCCGGGGCTAGCGGGCAAGAGACCCAGTACTTC,CASSPGASGQETQYF,TRBJ2-5,few,TRBD2,TRBV7-8
TGTGCCAGCAGCCCGAGGACAGCAAGCAACCTTGAAGCTTTCTTT,CASSPRTASNLEAFF,TRBJ1-1,-,-,TRBV7-9
TGTGCCAGCAGCTTGGCCGGGGGGGAGCGCGAGCAGTACTTC,CASSLAGGEREQYF,TRBJ2-7,many,TRBD2,TRBV7-9
TGTGCCAGTATGCACCCCAGCTCCTACAATGAGCAGTTCTTC,CASMHPSSYNEQFF,TRBJ2-1,few,-,TRBV19
TGCGCCAGCAGAATGACAACCGGGACAATCTACGAGCAGTACTTC,CASRMTTGTIYEQYF,TRBJ2-7,few,-,TRBV5-1
TGTGCCACCAGCGTGCCCCCCGGGGACGATGAGCAGTTCTTC,CATSVPPGDDEQFF,TRBJ2-1,few,-,TRBV15
TGTGCCAGCAGCGCCGCCCGCCCAGGGCTGAGCAATCAGCCCCAGCATTTT,CASSAARPGLSNQPQHF,TRBJ1-5,few,-,TRBV7-8
TGCAGTGCTACCCCTCAGCGGGGGAGCCAACACACAGATACGCAGTATTTT,CSATPQRGSQHTDTQYF,TRBJ2-3,-,TRBD2,TRBV20-1
TGCAGTGCTAGAGATGGACTAGCGGGGGACACCGGGGAGCTGTTTTTT,CSARDGLAGDTGELFF,TRBJ2-2,many,TRBD2,TRBV20-1
TGTGCTAGCAGGAGGGGACAGTCGAACACCGGGGAGCTGTTTTTT,CASRRGQSNTGELFF,TRBJ2-2,few,-,TRBV7-7
TGTGCCAGCAGTATAAGTAGTGGGGGTTACAATGAGCAGTTCTTC,CASSISSGGYNEQFF,TRBJ2-1,-,-,TRBV12-3/TRBV12-4
TGTGCCAGCGGGGACGGGACAGGAATCAATCAGCCCCAGCATTTT,CASGDGTGINQPQHF,TRBJ1-5,-,TRBD1,TRBV27
TGTGCCAGCAGCCCTCAACCGGGACAGGGGTTAGGAAACACCATATATTTT,CASSPQPGQGLGNTIYF,TRBJ1-3,-,TRBD1,TRBV7-6
TGTGCCAGCAGCTTAGAGTCTGGTTATAGCAATCAGCCCCAGCATTTT,CASSLESGYSNQPQHF,TRBJ1-5,few,-,TRBV7-9
TGTGCCAGCAGTTTACTAGCGAATCAAGAGACCCAGTACTTC,CASSLLANQETQYF,TRBJ2-5,-,-,TRBV28
TGTGCCAGCAGCTTACCCTCCCTCTACAATGAGCAGTTCTTC,CASSLPSLYNEQFF,TRBJ2-1,few,-,TRBV7-2
TGTGCCAGTAGTATTACCGGACGCGATAAGGCACCCCTCCACTTT,CASSITGRDKAPLHF,TRBJ1-6,many,-,TRBV19
TGTGCCAGCAGTGACAGGGGGCATGGAGAGACCCAGTACTTC,CASSDRGHGETQYF,TRBJ2-5,few,TRBD1,TRBV6-5
TGCGCCACCTACCAGGACACCGGGGAGCTGTTTTTT,CATYQDTGELFF,TRBJ2-2,few,-,TRBV5-1
TGTGCCAGCAGCAGACTCACGGAGCAGTTCTTC,CASSRLTEQFF,TRBJ2-1,-,-,TRBV6-2/TRBV6-3
TGCGCCAGCAGCGCCTGGGGGGGCACGAACACTGAAGCTTTCTTT,CASSAWGGTNTEAFF,TRBJ1-1,few,-,TRBV5-1
TGTGCCAGCAGCTCAAGGACAGGAACGGGAGGCTACACCTTC,CASSSRTGTGGYTF,TRBJ1-2,-,TRBD1,TRBV9
TGTGCCAGCAGGGGACTAGCGGGGGACGAGCAGTACTTC,CASRGLAGDEQYF,TRBJ2-7,-,TRBD2,TRBV6-2/TRBV6-3
TGTGCCAGCAGTGAAAAGTATTGGCTAGCGGCAGATACGCAGTATTTT,CASSEKYWLAADTQYF,TRBJ2-3,-,TRBD2,TRBV2
TGTGCCAGCAGCGAAGGAACAGGGGGTGGATTCTACGAGCAGTACTTC,CASSEGTGGGFYEQYF,TRBJ2-7,-,-,TRBV21-1
TGTGCCAGCAGCTTAAGGGAGGTCGAAGCTTTCTTT,CASSLREVEAFF,TRBJ1-1,-,-,TRBV7-8
TGCGCCAGCAGCCAAGCGGCGGGGGTCTACAATGAGCAGTTCTTC,CASSQAAGVYNEQFF,TRBJ2-1,few,TRBD2,TRBV4-1
TGCAGCGTTGCAAGCGGGGGCTACAATGAGCAGTTCTTC,CSVASGGYNEQFF,TRBJ2-1,many,TRBD2,TRBV29-1
TGCGCCAGCAGCCATCCGGGACAGGGCCACTACGAGCAGTACTTC,CASSHPGQGHYEQYF,TRBJ2-7,few,TRBD1,TRBV5-1
TGTGCCATCAGTTCAGGGGCGAACACCGGGGAGCTGTTTTTT,CAISSGANTGELFF,TRBJ2-2,many,-,TRBV10-3
TGCGCCAGCGGGATGCCGCTCTACAATGAGCAGTTCTTC,CASGMPLYNEQFF,TRBJ2-1,-,-,TRBV4-1
TGTGCCAGCAGCCCCCAGATAGGACAGGTGAACTCTGGGGCCAACGTCCTGACTTTC,CASSPQIGQVNSGANVLTF,TRBJ2-6,-,TRBD1,TRBV7-9